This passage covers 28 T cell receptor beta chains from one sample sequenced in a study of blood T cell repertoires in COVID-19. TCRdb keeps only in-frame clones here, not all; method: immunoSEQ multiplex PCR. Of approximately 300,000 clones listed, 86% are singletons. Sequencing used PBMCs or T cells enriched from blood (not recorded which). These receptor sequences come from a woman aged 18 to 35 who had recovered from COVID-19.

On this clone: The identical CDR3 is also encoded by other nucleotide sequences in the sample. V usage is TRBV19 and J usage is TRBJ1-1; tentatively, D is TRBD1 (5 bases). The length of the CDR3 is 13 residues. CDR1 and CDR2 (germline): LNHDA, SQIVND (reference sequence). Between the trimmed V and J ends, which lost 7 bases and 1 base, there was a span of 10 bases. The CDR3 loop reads CASTPTGNTEAFF. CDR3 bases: TGTGCCAGTACCCCAACAGGGAACACTGAAGCTTTCTTT.

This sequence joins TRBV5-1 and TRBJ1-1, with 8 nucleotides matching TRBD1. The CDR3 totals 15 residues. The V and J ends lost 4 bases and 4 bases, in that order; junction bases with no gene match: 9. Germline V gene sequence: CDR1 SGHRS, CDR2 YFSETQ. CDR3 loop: CASSTPGGAGTEAFF. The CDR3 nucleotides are TGCGCCAGCAGCACGCCAGGGGGCGCGGGCACTGAAGCTTTCTTT.

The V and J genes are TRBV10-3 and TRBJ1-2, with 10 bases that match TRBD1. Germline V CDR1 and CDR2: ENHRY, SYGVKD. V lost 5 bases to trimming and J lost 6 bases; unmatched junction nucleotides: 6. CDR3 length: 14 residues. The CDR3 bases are TGTGCCATCAGTCCCGGGACAGGGGATAATGGCTACACCTTC. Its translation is CAISPGTGDNGYTF.

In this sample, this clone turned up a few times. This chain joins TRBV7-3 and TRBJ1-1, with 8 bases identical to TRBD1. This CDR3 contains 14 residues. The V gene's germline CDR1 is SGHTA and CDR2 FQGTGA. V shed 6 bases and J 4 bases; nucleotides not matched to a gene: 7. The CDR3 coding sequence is TGTGCCAGCAGTATCCAGGGGGCGAGCACTGAAGCTTTCTTT. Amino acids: CASSIQGASTEAFF. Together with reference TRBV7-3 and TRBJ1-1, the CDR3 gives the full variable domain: GAGVSQTPSNKVTEKGKYVELRCDPISGHTALYWYRQSLGQGPEFLIYFQGTGAADDSGLPNDRFFAVRPEGSVSTLKIQRTERGDSAVYLCASSIQGASTEAFFGQGTRLTVV.

The DNA of the CDR3 is TGTGCCTGGAGCCTTTTCACAGGGGTAGGGGAAAAACTGTTTTTT. Translation gives CAWSLFTGVGEKLFF. The gene calls are TRBV30 and TRBJ1-4; TRBD1 agrees at 7 bases. The CDR3 is 15 amino acids. Germline V lookup: CDR1 GTSNPN, CDR2 SVGIG (reference sequence). Trimming took 3 bases from V and 8 from J; bases not matched to a gene: 12.

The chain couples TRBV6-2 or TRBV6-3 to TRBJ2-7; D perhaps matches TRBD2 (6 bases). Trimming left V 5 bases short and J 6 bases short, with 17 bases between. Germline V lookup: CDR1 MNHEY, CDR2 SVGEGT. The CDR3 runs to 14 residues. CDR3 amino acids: CASSILAIAGEQYF. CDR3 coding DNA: TGTGCCAGCAGTATACTAGCAATCGCGGGCGAGCAGTACTTC.

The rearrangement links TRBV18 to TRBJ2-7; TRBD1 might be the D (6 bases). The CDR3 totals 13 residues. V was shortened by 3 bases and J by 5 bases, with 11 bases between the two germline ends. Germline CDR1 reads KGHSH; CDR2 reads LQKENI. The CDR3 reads CASSPGGHDEQYF. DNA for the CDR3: TGTGCCAGCTCACCTGGGGGCCACGACGAGCAGTACTTC.

The CDR3 is CATSIYRGSTEAFF. CDR3 coding DNA: TGTGCCACCAGCATCTACAGGGGATCCACTGAAGCTTTCTTT. The chain links TRBV15 to TRBJ1-1; 7 bases are shared with TRBD1. Unmatched junction bases numbered 6, after V lost 4 bases and J lost 4 bases. CDR1 is LNHNV and CDR2 is YYDKDF in the germline V gene (reference sequence). This CDR3 region has 14 residues.

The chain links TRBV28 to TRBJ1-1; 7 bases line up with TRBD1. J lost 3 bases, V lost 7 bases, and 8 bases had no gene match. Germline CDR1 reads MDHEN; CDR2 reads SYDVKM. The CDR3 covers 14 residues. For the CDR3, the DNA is TGTGCCAGCATTACGACAGGGAGTGACACTGAAGCTTTCTTT. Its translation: CASITTGSDTEAFF.

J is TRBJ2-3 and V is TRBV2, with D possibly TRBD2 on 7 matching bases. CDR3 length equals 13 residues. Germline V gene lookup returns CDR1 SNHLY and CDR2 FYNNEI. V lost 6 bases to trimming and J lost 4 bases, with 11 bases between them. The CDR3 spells CASRRGLSDTQYF. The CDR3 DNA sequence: TGTGCCAGCAGGCGGGGGCTATCAGATACGCAGTATTTT.

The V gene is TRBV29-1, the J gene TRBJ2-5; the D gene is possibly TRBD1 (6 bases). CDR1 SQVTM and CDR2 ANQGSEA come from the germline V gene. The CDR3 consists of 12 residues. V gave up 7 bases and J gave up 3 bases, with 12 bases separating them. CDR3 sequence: CSAQGNEETQYF. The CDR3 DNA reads TGCAGCGCCCAGGGGAACGAAGAGACCCAGTACTTC.

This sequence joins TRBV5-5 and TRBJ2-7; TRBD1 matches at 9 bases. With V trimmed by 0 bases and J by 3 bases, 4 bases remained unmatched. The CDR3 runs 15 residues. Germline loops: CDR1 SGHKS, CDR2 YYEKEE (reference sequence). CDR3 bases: TGTGCCAGCAGCTTGGGTCGGGACAGGGTCTACGAGCAGTACTTC. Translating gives CASSLGRDRVYEQYF. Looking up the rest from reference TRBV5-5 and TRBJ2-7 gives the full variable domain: DAGVTQSPTHLIKTRGQQVTLRCSPISGHKSVSWYQQVLGQGPQFIFQYYEKEERGRGNFPDRFSARQFPNYSSELNVNALLLGDSALYLCASSLGRDRVYEQYFGPGTRLTVT.

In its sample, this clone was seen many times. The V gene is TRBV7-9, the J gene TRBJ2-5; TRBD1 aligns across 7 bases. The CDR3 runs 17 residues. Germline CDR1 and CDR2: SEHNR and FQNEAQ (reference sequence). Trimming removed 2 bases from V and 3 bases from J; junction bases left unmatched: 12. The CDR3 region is CASSLRPGTALKETQYF. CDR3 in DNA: TGTGCCAGCAGCTTAAGGCCCGGGACAGCTCTGAAAGAGACCCAGTACTTC.

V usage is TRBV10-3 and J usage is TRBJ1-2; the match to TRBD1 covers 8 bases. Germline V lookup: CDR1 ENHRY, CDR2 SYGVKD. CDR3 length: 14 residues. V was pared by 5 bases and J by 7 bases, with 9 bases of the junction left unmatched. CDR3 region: CAISRDRKTLGYTF. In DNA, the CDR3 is TGTGCCATCAGTCGGGACAGGAAGACACTTGGCTACACCTTC.

The CDR3 sequence is CASSLGTGYGYTF. The CDR3 coding sequence is TGTGCCAGCAGTTTAGGGACAGGCTATGGCTACACCTTC. The chain joins TRBV12-3 or TRBV12-4 to TRBJ1-2; 7 bases are shared with TRBD1. V lost 1 base and J lost 4; bases outside the gene matches: 0. The CDR3 has 13 residues.

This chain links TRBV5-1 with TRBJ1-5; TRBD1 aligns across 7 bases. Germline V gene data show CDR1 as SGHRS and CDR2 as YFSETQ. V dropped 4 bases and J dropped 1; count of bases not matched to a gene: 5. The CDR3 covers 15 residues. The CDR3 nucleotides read TGCGCCAGCAGCCTCGAGGGACAGAGCAATCAGCCCCAGCATTTT. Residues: CASSLEGQSNQPQHF.

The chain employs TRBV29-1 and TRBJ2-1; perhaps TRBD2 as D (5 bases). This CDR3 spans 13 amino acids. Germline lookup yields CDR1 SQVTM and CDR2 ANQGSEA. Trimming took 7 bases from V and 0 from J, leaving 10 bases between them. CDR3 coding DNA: TGCAGCGGATTCGGGAACTCCTACAATGAGCAGTTCTTC. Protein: CSGFGNSYNEQFF.

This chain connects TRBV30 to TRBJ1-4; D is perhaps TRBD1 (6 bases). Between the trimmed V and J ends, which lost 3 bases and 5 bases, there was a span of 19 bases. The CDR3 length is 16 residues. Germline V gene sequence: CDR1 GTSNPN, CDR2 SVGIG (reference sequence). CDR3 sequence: CAWRNPRGQWNEKLFF. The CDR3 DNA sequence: TGTGCCTGGAGGAATCCTCGCGGACAGTGGAATGAAAAACTGTTTTTT.

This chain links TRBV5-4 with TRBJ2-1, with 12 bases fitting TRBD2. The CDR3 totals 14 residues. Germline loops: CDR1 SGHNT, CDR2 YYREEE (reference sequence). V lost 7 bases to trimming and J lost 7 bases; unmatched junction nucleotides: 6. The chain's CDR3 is CASGSLAGGNEQFF. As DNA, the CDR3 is TGTGCCAGCGGATCGCTAGCGGGGGGGAATGAGCAGTTCTTC.

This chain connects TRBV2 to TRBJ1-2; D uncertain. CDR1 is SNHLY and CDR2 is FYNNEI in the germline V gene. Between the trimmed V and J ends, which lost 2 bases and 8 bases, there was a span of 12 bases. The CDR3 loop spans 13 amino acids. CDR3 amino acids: CASSESPSGGYTF. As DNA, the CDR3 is TGTGCCAGCAGTGAATCCCCCAGCGGGGGCTACACCTTC.

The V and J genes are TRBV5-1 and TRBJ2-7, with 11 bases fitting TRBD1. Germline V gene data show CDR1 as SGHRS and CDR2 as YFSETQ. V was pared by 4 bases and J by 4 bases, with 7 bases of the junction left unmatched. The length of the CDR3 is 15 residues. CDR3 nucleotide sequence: TGCGCCAGCAGCCCCGGAGGGGACAGGGGGTACGAGCAGTACTTC. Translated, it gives CASSPGGDRGYEQYF.

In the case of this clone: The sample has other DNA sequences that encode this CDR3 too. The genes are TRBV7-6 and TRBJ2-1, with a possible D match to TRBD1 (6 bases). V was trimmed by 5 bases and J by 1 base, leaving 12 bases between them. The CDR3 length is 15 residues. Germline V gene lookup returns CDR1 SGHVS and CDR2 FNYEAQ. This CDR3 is CASSPGRGSYNEQFF. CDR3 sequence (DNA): TGTGCCAGCAGCCCCGGAAGGGGGTCCTACAATGAGCAGTTCTTC.

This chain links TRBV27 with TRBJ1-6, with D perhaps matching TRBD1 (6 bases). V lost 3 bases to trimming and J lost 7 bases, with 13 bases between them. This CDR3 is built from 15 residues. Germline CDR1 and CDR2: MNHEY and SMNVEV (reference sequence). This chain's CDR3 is CASSLETGRNSPLHF. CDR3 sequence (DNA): TGTGCCAGCAGTTTGGAGACAGGTAGAAATTCACCCCTCCACTTT.

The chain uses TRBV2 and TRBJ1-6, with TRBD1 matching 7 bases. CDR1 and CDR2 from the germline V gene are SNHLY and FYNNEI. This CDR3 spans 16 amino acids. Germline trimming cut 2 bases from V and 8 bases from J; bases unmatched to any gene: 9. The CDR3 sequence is CASSESAGGADSPLHF. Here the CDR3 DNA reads TGTGCCAGCAGTGAATCGGCAGGGGGTGCGGATTCACCCCTCCACTTT.

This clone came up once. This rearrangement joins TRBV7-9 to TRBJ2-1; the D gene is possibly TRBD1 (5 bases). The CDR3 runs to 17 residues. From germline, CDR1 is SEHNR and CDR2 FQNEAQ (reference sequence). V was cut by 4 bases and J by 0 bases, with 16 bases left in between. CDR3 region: CASSSGVGASSYNEQFF. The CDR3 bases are TGTGCCAGCAGCTCAGGTGTTGGGGCCAGCTCCTACAATGAGCAGTTCTTC.

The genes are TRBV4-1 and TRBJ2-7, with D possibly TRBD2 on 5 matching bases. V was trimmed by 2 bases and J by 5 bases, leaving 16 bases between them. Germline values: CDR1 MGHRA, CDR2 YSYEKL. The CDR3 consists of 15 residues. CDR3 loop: CASSQLAHRRDEQYF. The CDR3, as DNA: TGCGCCAGCAGCCAACTAGCCCACAGAAGGGACGAGCAGTACTTC.

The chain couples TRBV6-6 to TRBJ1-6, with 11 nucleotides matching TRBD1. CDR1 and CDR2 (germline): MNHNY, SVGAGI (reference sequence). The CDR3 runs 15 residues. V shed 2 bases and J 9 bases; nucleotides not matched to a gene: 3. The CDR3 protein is CASSYGTGGGSPLHF. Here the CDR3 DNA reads TGTGCCAGCAGTTACGGGACAGGGGGAGGTTCACCCCTCCACTTT.

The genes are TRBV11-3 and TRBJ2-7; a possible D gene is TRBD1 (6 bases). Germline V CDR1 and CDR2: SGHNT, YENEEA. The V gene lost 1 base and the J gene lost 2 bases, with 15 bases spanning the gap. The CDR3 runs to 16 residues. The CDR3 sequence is CASSLGQGRGAYEQYF. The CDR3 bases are TGTGCCAGCAGCTTAGGGCAGGGGAGAGGTGCCTACGAGCAGTACTTC. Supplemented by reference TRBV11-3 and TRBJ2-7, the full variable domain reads EAGVVQSPRYKIIEKKQPVAFWCNPISGHNTLYWYLQNLGQGPELLIRYENEEAVDDSQLPKDRFSAERLKGVDSTLKIQPAELGDSAVYLCASSLGQGRGAYEQYFGPGTRLTVT.